What follows describes a single T cell receptor (beta chain). These data come from a study of T-cell reconstitution after alpha-beta-depleted transplantation in children. Construction of the TCRbeta library involved unique molecular identifiers. TCRdb reprocessed the PCR reads via MiXCR and lists one record per CDR3 protein. In the table there are some 200,000 distinct CDR3 sequences, approximately 9.5% of which are singletons. The CDR3 spans 15 residues. The V gene's germline CDR1 is SGHTA and CDR2 FQGNSA. V lost 2 bases to trimming and J lost 6 bases; unmatched junction nucleotides: 5. The rearrangement joins TRBV7-2 to TRBJ2-2; 8 positions agree with TRBD1. The clonotype was recovered from a human donor who donated a stem cell graft to a child with acute lymphoblastic leukemia. The sequencing here drew on PBMCs from the stem cell graft donor, taken from the stem cell graft. The DNA of the CDR3 is TGTGCCAGCAGCTTATCAGGGGGCAGATCCGGGGAGCTGTTTTTT. This encodes CASSLSGGRSGELFF.